The 29 T cell receptor beta chains below were found in one sample sequenced in a study of blood T cell repertoires in COVID-19. Profiling relied on immunoSEQ multiplex PCR, and the TCRdb table lists in-frame clones only, not all of them. The sample shows 200,000 to 250,000 clones, around 87% of them seen only once. Sequenced sample: peripheral blood. These receptors originate from a man aged 55 to 69 who had recovered from COVID-19.

The CDR3 here is CASSLSGGNTEAFF. In DNA, the CDR3 is TGTGCCAGCAGCTTATCAGGAGGTAATACTGAAGCTTTCTTT. The rearrangement links TRBV7-2 to TRBJ1-1; D is uncertain. CDR1 and CDR2 from the germline V gene are SGHTA and FQGNSA. CDR3 length: 14 amino acids. Trimming stripped 2 bases from V and 5 bases from J, with 12 bases between. The whole variable domain, remainder taken from reference TRBV7-2 and TRBJ1-1, is GAGVSQSPSNKVTEKGKDVELRCDPISGHTALYWYRQSLGQGLEFLIYFQGNSAPDKSGLPSDRFSAERTGGSVSTLTIQRTQQEDSAVYLCASSLSGGNTEAFFGQGTRLTVV.

In this sample, this clone turned up once. V usage is TRBV5-1 and J usage is TRBJ2-5; weak D call: TRBD1 (6 bases). The V gene lost 0 bases and the J gene lost 4 bases, with 13 bases spanning the gap. CDR3 length equals 15 residues. Per the germline V gene, CDR1 is SGHRS and CDR2 is YFSETQ. The CDR3, as DNA: TGCGCCAGCAGCTTGGTACAGGGAGTTGCAGAGACCCAGTACTTC. This codes for CASSLVQGVAETQYF.

This sequence joins TRBV29-1 and TRBJ1-2; a weak D match, TRBD1 (6 bases). The CDR3 consists of 13 residues. V shed 5 bases and J shed 0 bases, with 10 bases lying between them. CDR1 is SQVTM and CDR2 is ANQGSEA in the germline V gene. CDR3 coding DNA: TGCAGCGTTCGGACAGCCACTAACTATGGCTACACCTTC. It yields the protein CSVRTATNYGYTF.

The V gene is TRBV20-1, the J gene TRBJ1-1; D is undetermined. The V end was cut by 3 bases, the J end by 3 bases, with 11 bases between. Germline lookup yields CDR1 DFQATT and CDR2 SNEGSKA (reference sequence). The CDR3 has 13 residues. The DNA for the CDR3 is TGCAGTGCTAGTCTGGCTCGGGACACTGAAGCTTTCTTT. Amino acids: CSASLARDTEAFF.

This chain connects TRBV6-5 to TRBJ2-2; 9 nucleotides align to TRBD1. Trimming took 4 bases from V and 6 from J; bases not matched to a gene: 9. The CDR3 has 16 amino acids. The germline CDR1 and CDR2 sequences are MNHEY and SVGAGI. The chain's CDR3 is CASSSGGQGRSGELFF. The CDR3 DNA sequence: TGTGCCAGCAGTTCCGGTGGACAGGGGCGCTCCGGGGAGCTGTTTTTT.

This clone occurred once. The chain links TRBV30 to TRBJ2-5; 9 nucleotides line up with TRBD2. Germline V gene sequence: CDR1 GTSNPN, CDR2 SVGIG (reference sequence). V lost 4 bases to trimming and J lost 3 bases; unmatched junction nucleotides: 0. CDR3 length: 12 residues. The CDR3: CAWTSGEETQYF. CDR3 coding DNA: TGTGCCTGGACTAGCGGGGAAGAGACCCAGTACTTC.

This clone was detected only once. The CDR3 loop reads CASSLVGGRDTQYF. CDR3 in DNA: TGTGCCAGCAGCTTAGTCGGGGGGAGGGATACGCAGTATTTT. The rearrangement joins TRBV13 to TRBJ2-3, with 7 bases aligning to TRBD2. Germline V gene sequence: CDR1 PRHDT, CDR2 FYEKMQ (reference sequence). Trimming took 1 base from V and 6 from J; bases not matched to a gene: 4. CDR3 length equals 14 residues.

The chain is built from TRBV27 and TRBJ2-7; tentative D call: TRBD1 (5 bases). Germline CDR1 reads MNHEY; CDR2 reads SMNVEV (reference sequence). Between the trimmed V and J ends, which lost 7 bases and 5 bases, there was a span of 12 bases. This CDR3 has 12 amino acids. CDR3 in DNA: TGTGCCAGCAAGGGGCAGCACCACGAGCAGTACTTC. This translates into CASKGQHHEQYF.

V usage is TRBV5-1 and J usage is TRBJ2-5, with D tentatively TRBD1 (5 bases). The CDR3 covers 12 residues. Per the germline V gene, CDR1 is SGHRS and CDR2 is YFSETQ. Trimming removed 6 bases at V and 4 bases at J, with 10 bases between. The DNA of the CDR3 is TGCGCCAGCATGCAGGGTGGAGAGACCCAGTACTTC. Its translation: CASMQGGETQYF.

Only a few counts were recorded for this clone. V gene TRBV19 combines with J gene TRBJ1-6; tentatively, D is TRBD1 (5 bases). The CDR3 extends over 14 amino acids. Between the trimmed V and J ends, which lost 7 bases and 3 bases, there was a span of 10 bases. Germline-derived CDR1 and CDR2 are LNHDA and SQIVND (reference sequence). The DNA of the CDR3 is TGTGCCAGTACCTCGGGGGGCTATAATTCACCCCTCCACTTT. As protein: CASTSGGYNSPLHF.

This chain joins TRBV11-2 and TRBJ2-7; D not resolved. The V gene's germline CDR1 is SGHAT and CDR2 FQNNGV. V lost 5 bases, J lost 0 bases, and 11 bases lay in between. The CDR3 contains 14 residues. CDR3 residues: CASSPAAVSYEQYF. CDR3 coding DNA: TGTGCCAGCAGCCCCGCGGCGGTCTCCTACGAGCAGTACTTC.

This clone was detected only once. The J gene is TRBJ2-7, the V gene TRBV7-9; D is perhaps TRBD1 (6 bases). This CDR3 has 15 residues. V lost 5 bases and J 6 bases, leaving 20 bases between the germline ends. CDR1 SEHNR and CDR2 FQNEAQ come from the germline V gene (reference sequence). This CDR3 reads CASSPQTGLRVEQYF. The DNA for the CDR3 is TGTGCCAGCAGCCCCCAGACAGGTTTGAGGGTCGAGCAGTACTTC.

The V call is TRBV6-6, the J call TRBJ2-7; 8 bases are a match to TRBD2. Germline assignment: CDR1 MNHNY and CDR2 SVGAGI (reference sequence). CDR3 length equals 14 residues. V trimming: 6 bases; J trimming: 2 bases; junction bases outside the gene matches: 6. The CDR3 DNA reads TGTGCCAGCAGCTTCAGGCGGGGGGCCTACGAGCAGTACTTC. Amino acids: CASSFRRGAYEQYF.

The chain has TRBV12-3 or TRBV12-4 and TRBJ1-1, with D perhaps TRBD1 (5 bases). V gave up 8 bases and J gave up 0 bases, with 10 bases separating them. The CDR3 spans 13 residues. The DNA of the CDR3 is TGTGCCAGCCGCGGGGGTATGAACACTGAAGCTTTCTTT. Translation gives CASRGGMNTEAFF.

The chain has TRBV29-1 and TRBJ2-1, with D possibly being TRBD1 (6 bases). Germline CDR1 SQVTM, CDR2 ANQGSEA. With 2 bases removed from V and 1 base from J, the gap between germline ends came to 9 bases. CDR3 length: 14 residues. The CDR3 loop reads CSVERGSSYNEQFF. The CDR3 coding sequence is TGCAGCGTTGAAAGGGGGTCTTCCTACAATGAGCAGTTCTTC.

This rearrangement joins TRBV12-3 or TRBV12-4 to TRBJ1-5; perhaps TRBD1 as D (6 bases). This CDR3 is built from 13 residues. V lost 6 bases and J lost 4, with 10 bases in between. CDR3 nucleotides: TGTGCCAGCAGGTCACAGGGAAATCAGCCCCAGCATTTT. Amino acid sequence: CASRSQGNQPQHF.

The chain is built from TRBV19 and TRBJ1-2; TRBD1 agrees at 8 bases. In germline, CDR1 is LNHDA, CDR2 SQIVND (reference sequence). V lost 7 bases, J lost 6 bases, and 10 bases stayed unmatched. The CDR3 runs to 14 residues. The CDR3 coding sequence is TGTGCCAGTAACAGCCGACAGGGGACTCATGGCTACACCTTC. Protein sequence: CASNSRQGTHGYTF.

The sample holds one count of this clone. The CDR3 DNA follows: TGTGCCAGCAGTCCGACTGCGGGGGCCCAGCATTTT. Translation: CASSPTAGAQHF. This chain joins TRBV28 and TRBJ1-5, with a weak D call TRBD1 (5 bases). Germline CDR1 reads MDHEN; CDR2 reads SYDVKM. Trimming stripped 5 bases from V and 11 bases from J, with 13 bases between. This CDR3 has 12 amino acids. Filled out from reference TRBV28 and TRBJ1-5, the complete variable domain reads DVKVTQSSRYLVKRTGEKVFLECVQDMDHENMFWYRQDPGLGLRLIYFSYDVKMKEKGDIPEGYSVSREKKERFSLILESASTNQTSMYLCASSPTAGAQHFGDGTRLSIL.

In its sample, this clone was seen once. The chain combines TRBV29-1 with TRBJ2-5; D may be TRBD1 (5 bases). This CDR3 spans 13 amino acids. In germline, CDR1 is SQVTM, CDR2 ANQGSEA. V lost 3 bases and J 3 bases, leaving 11 bases between the germline ends. CDR3 nucleotides: TGCAGCGTTGAGGGGCAGGCGAAAGAGACCCAGTACTTC. This translates into CSVEGQAKETQYF.

The chain carries TRBV20-1 and TRBJ2-5; 9 nucleotides align to TRBD1. V trimming: 3 bases; J trimming: 1 base; junction bases outside the gene matches: 12. Germline CDR1 is DFQATT and CDR2 is SNEGSKA (reference sequence). This CDR3 is built from 17 residues. The CDR3 DNA sequence: TGCAGTGCTAGTGGGCCGGGACAGGGCGATCCCCAAGAGACCCAGTACTTC. This translates into CSASGPGQGDPQETQYF.

CDR3 sequence (DNA): TGTGCCAGCAGCCAAGGGGGAGGACAAGGCTACACCTTC. As protein: CASSQGGGQGYTF. The chain couples TRBV3-1 (or the pseudogene TRBV3-2) to TRBJ1-2; weak D call: TRBD1 (5 bases). The germline gives CDR1 LGHDT, CDR2 YNNKEL (reference sequence). Deletions cut 1 base from V and 8 bases from J, with 11 bases between. The CDR3 runs 13 residues.

The chain joins TRBV30 to TRBJ2-5, with TRBD1 identical over 10 bases. CDR3 length equals 17 residues. Losses at the gene ends were 8 bases for V and 3 bases for J; bases not matched to a gene: 18. Germline V gene sequence: CDR1 GTSNPN, CDR2 SVGIG (reference sequence). CDR3 sequence: CALVGGDRGFMEETQYF. The CDR3 nucleotides are TGTGCCCTGGTGGGGGGGGACAGGGGCTTTATGGAAGAGACCCAGTACTTC.

CDR3 in amino acids: CSVEGGLWSGYTF. CDR3 in DNA: TGCAGCGTTGAGGGGGGGCTTTGGAGTGGCTACACCTTC. The V gene is TRBV29-1, the J gene TRBJ1-2, with D possibly TRBD1 on 6 matching bases. The germline V and J ends were trimmed by 3 bases and 7 bases, with 15 bases remaining between them. The CDR3 is 13 residues long. Per germline, CDR1 SQVTM and CDR2 ANQGSEA.

This clone came up many times. The chain recombines TRBV15 with TRBJ2-3, with 8 bases identical to TRBD2. V gave up 2 bases and J gave up 2 bases; unmatched junction bases: 6. Germline loops: CDR1 LNHNV, CDR2 YYDKDF (reference sequence). This CDR3 is 16 amino acids long. The CDR3 sequence is CATSRSGLGSTDTQYF. In nucleotides, the CDR3 is TGTGCCACCAGCAGATCGGGACTAGGGTCCACAGATACGCAGTATTTT.

The V call is TRBV20-1, the J call TRBJ2-7, with unresolved D. Trimming cost V 6 bases and J 7 bases, with 10 bases left between them. There are 10 residues in the CDR3. CDR1 and CDR2 (germline): DFQATT, SNEGSKA (reference sequence). The CDR3 is CSAVKTEQYF. The CDR3 DNA follows: TGCAGTGCAGTGAAGACTGAGCAGTACTTC.

The V call is TRBV6-5, the J call TRBJ1-5, with a weak D call TRBD1 (6 bases). The germline V and J ends were trimmed by 6 bases and 6 bases, with 12 bases remaining between them. CDR1 is MNHEY and CDR2 is SVGAGI in the germline V gene. The CDR3 spans 13 residues. The CDR3 sequence: CASSPRGGQPQHF. For the CDR3, the DNA is TGTGCCAGCAGCCCCAGGGGTGGTCAGCCCCAGCATTTT.

This clone occurred once. The J gene is TRBJ2-6, the V gene TRBV28, with D possibly matching TRBD1 (5 bases). The CDR3 is 15 residues long. V dropped 3 bases and J dropped 4 bases, with 10 bases sitting between them. Germline assignment: CDR1 MDHEN and CDR2 SYDVKM. The CDR3 is CASSFRRTGANVLTF. Here the CDR3 DNA reads TGTGCCAGCAGTTTTCGAAGGACAGGGGCCAACGTCCTGACTTTC.

The chain carries TRBV2 and TRBJ1-1; D ambiguous. The CDR3 is 13 amino acids. Germline V lookup: CDR1 SNHLY, CDR2 FYNNEI. Trimming cost V 4 bases and J 7 bases, with 13 bases left between them. CDR3 coding DNA: TGTGCCAGCAGTGTAATTTCGGGAGGTGAAGCTTTCTTT. Translation: CASSVISGGEAFF.

J is TRBJ2-1 and V is TRBV4-1; 8 nucleotides agree with TRBD2. The V gene end was trimmed by 5 bases and the J gene end by 4 bases; junction bases not matched to a gene: 10. CDR3 length: 16 amino acids. The germline V gene has CDR1 MGHRA and CDR2 YSYEKL. CDR3 bases: TGCGCCAGCAGCTATGACTTAGCGGGATGGTACAATGAGCAGTTCTTC. Translation gives CASSYDLAGWYNEQFF.